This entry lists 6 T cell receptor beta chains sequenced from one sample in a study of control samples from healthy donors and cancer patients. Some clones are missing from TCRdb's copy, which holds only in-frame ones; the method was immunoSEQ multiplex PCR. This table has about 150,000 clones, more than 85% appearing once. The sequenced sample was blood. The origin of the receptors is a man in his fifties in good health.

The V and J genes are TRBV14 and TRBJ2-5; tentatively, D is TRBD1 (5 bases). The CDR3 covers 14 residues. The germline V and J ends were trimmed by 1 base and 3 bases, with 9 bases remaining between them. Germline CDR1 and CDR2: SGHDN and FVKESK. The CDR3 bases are TGTGCCAGCAGCCAAGCTTCCAGGGAAGAGACCCAGTACTTC. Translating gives CASSQASREETQYF.

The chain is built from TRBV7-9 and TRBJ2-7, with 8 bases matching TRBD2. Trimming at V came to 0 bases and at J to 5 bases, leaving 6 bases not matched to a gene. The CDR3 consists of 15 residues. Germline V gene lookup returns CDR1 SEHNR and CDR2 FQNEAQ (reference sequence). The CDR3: CASSLAEGLAHEQYF. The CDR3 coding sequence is TGTGCCAGCAGCTTAGCAGAAGGACTAGCTCACGAGCAGTACTTC.

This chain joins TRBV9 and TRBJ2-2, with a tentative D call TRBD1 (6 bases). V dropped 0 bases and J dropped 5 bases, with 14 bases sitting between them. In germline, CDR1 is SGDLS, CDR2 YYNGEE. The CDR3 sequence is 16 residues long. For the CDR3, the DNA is TGTGCCAGCAGCGTAGGGTTGGGGGCGCGGACCGGGGAGCTGTTTTTT. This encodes CASSVGLGARTGELFF.

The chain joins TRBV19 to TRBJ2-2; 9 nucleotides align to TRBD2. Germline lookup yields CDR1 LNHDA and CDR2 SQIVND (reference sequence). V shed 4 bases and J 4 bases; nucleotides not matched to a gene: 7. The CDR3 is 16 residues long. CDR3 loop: CASSNLAGFGTGELFF. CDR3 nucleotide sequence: TGTGCCAGTAGTAATCTAGCGGGATTCGGCACCGGGGAGCTGTTTTTT. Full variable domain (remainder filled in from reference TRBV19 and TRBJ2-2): DGGITQSPKYLFRKEGQNVTLSCEQNLNHDAMYWYRQDPGQGLRLIYYSQIVNDFQKGDIAEGYSVSREKKESFPLTVTSAQKNPTAFYLCASSNLAGFGTGELFFGEGSRLTVL.

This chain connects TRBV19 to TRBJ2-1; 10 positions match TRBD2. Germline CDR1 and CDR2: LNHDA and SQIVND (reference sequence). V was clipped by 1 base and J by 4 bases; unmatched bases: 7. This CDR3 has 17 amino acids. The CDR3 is CASSIVLAGTSYNEQFF. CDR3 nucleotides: TGTGCCAGTAGTATAGTACTAGCGGGGACCTCTTACAATGAGCAGTTCTTC. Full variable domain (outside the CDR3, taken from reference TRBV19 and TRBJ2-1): DGGITQSPKYLFRKEGQNVTLSCEQNLNHDAMYWYRQDPGQGLRLIYYSQIVNDFQKGDIAEGYSVSREKKESFPLTVTSAQKNPTAFYLCASSIVLAGTSYNEQFFGPGTRLTVL.

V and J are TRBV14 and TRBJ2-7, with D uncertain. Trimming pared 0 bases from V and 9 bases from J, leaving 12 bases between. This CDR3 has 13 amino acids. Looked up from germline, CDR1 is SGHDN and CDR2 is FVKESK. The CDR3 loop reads CASSQDLRLGQYF. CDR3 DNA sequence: TGTGCCAGCAGCCAAGATCTTCGGTTGGGGCAGTACTTC.